A selection of T cell receptor beta chains follows, all from one sample in a study of blood T cells in healthy people across ages. TCRdb ran MiXCR on the 5' RACE reads and lists one entry per CDR3 protein. This repertoire shows hundreds of thousands of distinct CDR3 sequences, around 21% found once; its top ten account for 3.6%. The sample comprised blood. The receptors originated from a man aged 70 or older in good health. Both conserved end residues are part of each CDR3. D genes are given only for firm matches. A row's size may be missing; if present it is once, few, many or a size class.

CDR3 DNA | CDR3 protein | clone size | J gene | V gene | D gene
TGTGCCTGTAGGGACAGGCCCTCCTACGAGCAGTACTTC | CACRDRPSYEQYF | - | TRBJ2-7 | TRBV28 | TRBD1
TGCGCCAGCAGCCCCGAAGGGGGAGCAGGATCAGAGACCCAGTACTTC | CASSPEGGAGSETQYF | few | TRBJ2-5 | TRBV5-1 | -
TGTGCCACCAGTGATCTAAAGGCCACTGAAGCTTTCTTT | CATSDLKATEAFF | many | TRBJ1-1 | TRBV24-1 | -
TGTGCCAGCAATTCGCCTAGCGAGTACAATGAGCAGTTCTTC | CASNSPSEYNEQFF | few | TRBJ2-1 | TRBV27 | -
TGTGCCAGTAGGAGTTTCGGGAACAATGAGCAGTTCTTC | CASRSFGNNEQFF | few | TRBJ2-1 | TRBV19 | -
TGTGCCAGCAGTTTATTAGGACAGGGTGGGATTTACGAGCAGTACTTC | CASSLLGQGGIYEQYF | - | TRBJ2-7 | TRBV28 | TRBD1
TGTGCCAGCAGTGAATTTGGCTTTCGGATCTTC | CASSEFGFRIF | few | TRBJ2-5 | TRBV25-1 | -
TGCGCCAGCAGCCATCCTAGCACAGGGGAACTCTCACCCCTCCACTTT | CASSHPSTGELSPLHF | few | TRBJ1-6 | TRBV4-1 | TRBD1
TGCGCCAGCAGCTTCGACAGGGGGCTGGGAGCAACTAATGAAAAACTGTTTTTT | CASSFDRGLGATNEKLFF | few | TRBJ1-4 | TRBV5-1 | TRBD1
TGTGCCAGCAGCCCGGGGGGATTCTACAATGAGCAGTTCTTC | CASSPGGFYNEQFF | few | TRBJ2-1 | TRBV7-8 | TRBD2
TGTGCCAGCAGTTACTCGGACAGGATTAATCAGCCCCAGCATTTT | CASSYSDRINQPQHF | - | TRBJ1-5 | TRBV6-2/TRBV6-3 | TRBD1
TGTGCCAGCAGCTTACCTTCCGGACAGGGAGGCGTCCTGACTTTC | CASSLPSGQGGVLTF | - | TRBJ2-6 | TRBV7-9 | TRBD1
TGTGCCAGCAGTGGGCTGGCGGCCCTCTCCTACAATGAGCAGTTCTTC | CASSGLAALSYNEQFF | - | TRBJ2-1 | TRBV6-1 | -
TGTGCCAGTAATAACGGGATGACTAGCGGGAGTTTAAATGAGCAGTTCTTC | CASNNGMTSGSLNEQFF | few | TRBJ2-1 | TRBV19 | TRBD2
TGCGCCAGCAGCTCGAAAGGAGGGCCGAGCGGGGAGCTGTTTTTT | CASSSKGGPSGELFF | - | TRBJ2-2 | TRBV5-1 | -
TGTGCCAGCAGCCGGGGACGGCTCGACGAGCAGTACTTC | CASSRGRLDEQYF | few | TRBJ2-7 | TRBV3-1 | -
TGTGCCAGCAGCCAAGATGACAGGGTGTCACCCCTCCACTTT | CASSQDDRVSPLHF | few | TRBJ1-6 | TRBV3-1 | TRBD1
TGTGCCAGCAGCGAGTTAGCGGGAGTGCGGAATGAGCAGTTCTTC | CASSELAGVRNEQFF | few | TRBJ2-1 | TRBV9 | TRBD2
TGCAGCGTCGCGTACTCTGGAAACACCATATATTTT | CSVAYSGNTIYF | few | TRBJ1-3 | TRBV29-1 | -
TGTGCCAGCAGCCCCGGAGAGGCAGGGAACACTGAAGCTTTCTTT | CASSPGEAGNTEAFF | few | TRBJ1-1 | TRBV11-2 | -
TGTGCCAGCAGCCGCACTTTGGTAGACTACGAGCAGTACTTC | CASSRTLVDYEQYF | - | TRBJ2-7 | TRBV7-2 | -
TGCGCCAGCAGCCCCCTCGGGACAGCAGTCTCCTACGAGCAGTACTTC | CASSPLGTAVSYEQYF | few | TRBJ2-7 | TRBV5-1 | TRBD1
TGCGCCATCACTGGCGGGAGAGAAGCCTACAATGAGCAGTTCTTC | CAITGGREAYNEQFF | few | TRBJ2-1 | TRBV10-3 | TRBD2
TGCAGTGCTAGAGAACTAGCGGGAGTCTTGGTCTTC | CSARELAGVLVF | - | TRBJ2-5 | TRBV20-1 | TRBD2
TGCGCCAGCAGCTTTGACACTAGCGGGAAAAATGAGCAGTTCTTC | CASSFDTSGKNEQFF | few | TRBJ2-1 | TRBV5-1 | TRBD2
TGTGCCAGCAGATGGACAGGGACGAACACCGGGGAGCTGTTTTTT | CASRWTGTNTGELFF | few | TRBJ2-2 | TRBV27 | TRBD1
TGTGCCACCAGCAGAGATTTGCAGGGGGCAGGGGAGACCCAGTACTTC | CATSRDLQGAGETQYF | - | TRBJ2-5 | TRBV15 | TRBD1
TGTGCCAGCAGGCAGGGGCAGGGGTCCTACGAGCAGTACTTC | CASRQGQGSYEQYF | many | TRBJ2-7 | TRBV5-8 | -
TGTGCCAGCAGCTTAGGCCGGGGACTAGCGGGAGGAGATACGCAGTATTTT | CASSLGRGLAGGDTQYF | few | TRBJ2-3 | TRBV11-2 | TRBD2
TGCAGTGCTAGTAGCCAGGCGAACACCGGGGAGCTGTTTTTT | CSASSQANTGELFF | - | TRBJ2-2 | TRBV20-1 | -
TGTGCCAGCAGGGAGGGACACAACAATGAGCAGTTCTTC | CASREGHNNEQFF | - | TRBJ2-1 | TRBV27 | -
TGTGCCAGCAGCTCGGGACTCTACGATCAGTACTTC | CASSSGLYDQYF | few | TRBJ2-4 | TRBV7-2 | -
TGTGCCAGCAGAGTTGGGGCGGGAGGGCGCAATGAGCAGTTCTTC | CASRVGAGGRNEQFF | many | TRBJ2-1 | TRBV27 | TRBD2
TGTGCCAGCAGCTTCTCCCTAGCGAGACAGTATTTT | CASSFSLARQYF | few | TRBJ2-3 | TRBV7-2 | -
TGTGCCAGCAGATATGTGGGAGAGACCCAGTACTTC | CASRYVGETQYF | - | TRBJ2-5 | TRBV7-9 | -
TGCGCCAGCAGTTCTACCCGGGGGCCTAACACTGAAGCTTTCTTT | CASSSTRGPNTEAFF | - | TRBJ1-1 | TRBV5-1 | -
TGTGCCAGCAGTGGTCGACCCGCGGGTGGCGGGGAGCTGTTTTTT | CASSGRPAGGGELFF | few | TRBJ2-2 | TRBV28 | -
TGTGCCAGCAGACTGGCGGGCCAGGATGAGCAGTTCTTC | CASRLAGQDEQFF | few | TRBJ2-1 | TRBV2 | -
TGTGCTAGCAGCTTACAGGCGTTGGAGACCCAGTACTTC | CASSLQALETQYF | few | TRBJ2-5 | TRBV7-7 | -
TGTGCCAGCAGTGAACAGCGGGGTCCCTCTGGAAACACCATATATTTT | CASSEQRGPSGNTIYF | - | TRBJ1-3 | TRBV25-1 | -
TGCAGTGTTAAAACCCCAGGACCAGCGGGAGTAAGTGAGCAGTTCTTC | CSVKTPGPAGVSEQFF | - | TRBJ2-1 | TRBV20-1 | TRBD2
TGTGCCAGCAGTCGCTACCCGACTGCCCCAACTAATGAAAAACTGTTTTTT | CASSRYPTAPTNEKLFF | many | TRBJ1-4 | TRBV28 | -
TGCGCCAGCAGCCAAGATGGATCTTTCTACGAGCAGTACTTC | CASSQDGSFYEQYF | - | TRBJ2-7 | TRBV4-1 | -
TGTGCCAGCAGAAGGGACATGATATACGAGCAGTACTTC | CASRRDMIYEQYF | few | TRBJ2-7 | TRBV6-5 | -
TGCAGTGCCAACAGGATGAACACTAAAGCTTTCTTT | CSANRMNTKAFF | - | TRBJ1-1 | TRBV20-1 | -
TGTGCCAGCAGTCAACACACAGGGGGGAATGGCTACACCTTC | CASSQHTGGNGYTF | many | TRBJ1-2 | TRBV12-3/TRBV12-4 | TRBD1
TGTGCCAGCAGCCGGACAGCTCAAACGACTGAAGCTTTCTTT | CASSRTAQTTEAFF | few | TRBJ1-1 | TRBV27 | -
TGTGCCAGCAGTTCGGAGCTTACTATTCAGTACTTC | CASSSELTIQYF | many | TRBJ2-4 | TRBV25-1 | -
TGTGCCAGCAGCGTAGGGCCAGAAAAAGAGACCCAGTACTTC | CASSVGPEKETQYF | - | TRBJ2-5 | TRBV9 | -
TGTGCCAGCAGCAAAATAGGACTACGATCGGCAACCGGAAACAGGACCATATATTTT | CASSKIGLRSATGNRTIYF | few | TRBJ1-3 | TRBV21-1 | -
TGTGCCAGCAGCCAAATACAGAGCTCCTACGAGCAGTACTTC | CASSQIQSSYEQYF | few | TRBJ2-7 | TRBV3-1 | -
TGTGCCAGCAGTTGGGGCTCCTACAATGAGCAGTTCTTC | CASSWGSYNEQFF | - | TRBJ2-1 | TRBV6-2/TRBV6-3 | -
TGCGCCAGCAGGGTGACTGGTAATCTTACCTACGAGCAGTACTTC | CASRVTGNLTYEQYF | - | TRBJ2-7 | TRBV10-1 | -
TGTGCCAGCAGCGCCACCGGGGGGACTGAAGCTTTCTTT | CASSATGGTEAFF | - | TRBJ1-1 | TRBV9 | -
TGTGCCAGCAGCGGACTAACAGGGGGTGAAAAACTGTTTTTT | CASSGLTGGEKLFF | few | TRBJ1-4 | TRBV11-2 | TRBD1
TGTGCCAGCAGTGTGGAGAAGGGGACAACTGAAGCTTTCTTT | CASSVEKGTTEAFF | - | TRBJ1-1 | TRBV6-4 | -
TGTGCCAGCAGTCCGGGACTAGCGGGAGAAAAGCAGTACTTC | CASSPGLAGEKQYF | few | TRBJ2-5 | TRBV27 | TRBD2
TGTGCCAGCTCTGAGGGACAGGGTCTCCAGCCCCAGCATTTT | CASSEGQGLQPQHF | - | TRBJ1-5 | TRBV18 | TRBD1
TGTGCCAGCAGTTCCACTAATAACAACTACGAGCAGTACTTC | CASSSTNNNYEQYF | few | TRBJ2-7 | TRBV28 | -